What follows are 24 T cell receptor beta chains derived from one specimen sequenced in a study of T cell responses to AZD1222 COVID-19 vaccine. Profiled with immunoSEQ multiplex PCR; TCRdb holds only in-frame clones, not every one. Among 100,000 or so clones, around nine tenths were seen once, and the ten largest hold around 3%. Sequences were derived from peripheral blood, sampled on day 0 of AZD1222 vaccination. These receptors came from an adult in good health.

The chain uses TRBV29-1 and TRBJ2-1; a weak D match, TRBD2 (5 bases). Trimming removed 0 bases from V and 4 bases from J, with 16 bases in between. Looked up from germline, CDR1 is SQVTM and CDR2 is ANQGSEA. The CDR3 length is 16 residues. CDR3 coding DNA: TGCAGCGTTGAAGATCCCGTAAGGAGGTATTACAATGAGCAGTTCTTC. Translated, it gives CSVEDPVRRYYNEQFF.

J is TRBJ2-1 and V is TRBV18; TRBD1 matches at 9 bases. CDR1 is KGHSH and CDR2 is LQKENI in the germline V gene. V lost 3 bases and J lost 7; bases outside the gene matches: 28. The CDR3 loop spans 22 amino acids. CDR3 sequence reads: CASSPSPPYSSRQGQGGNEQFF. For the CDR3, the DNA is TGTGCCAGCTCACCGTCACCCCCCTACTCAAGCCGACAGGGACAGGGAGGGAATGAGCAGTTCTTC.

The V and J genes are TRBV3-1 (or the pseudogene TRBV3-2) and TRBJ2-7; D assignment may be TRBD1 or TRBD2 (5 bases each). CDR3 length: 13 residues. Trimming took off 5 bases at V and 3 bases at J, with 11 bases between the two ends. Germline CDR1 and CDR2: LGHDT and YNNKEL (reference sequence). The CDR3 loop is CASSTEGFYEQYF. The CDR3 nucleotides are TGTGCCAGCAGCACCGAGGGGTTCTACGAGCAGTACTTC.

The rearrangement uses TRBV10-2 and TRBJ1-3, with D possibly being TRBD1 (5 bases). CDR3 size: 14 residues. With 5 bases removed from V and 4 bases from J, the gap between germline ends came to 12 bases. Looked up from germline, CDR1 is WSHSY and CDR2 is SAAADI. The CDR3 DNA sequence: TGCGCCAGCAGTAGCAGGGTAGCGGGAAACACCATATATTTT. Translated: CASSSRVAGNTIYF.

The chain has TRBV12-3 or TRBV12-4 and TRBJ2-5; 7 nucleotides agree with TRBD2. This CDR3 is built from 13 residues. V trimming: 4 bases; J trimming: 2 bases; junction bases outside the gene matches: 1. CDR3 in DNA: TGTGCCAGCAGTTGGGGACTACAAGAGACCCAGTACTTC. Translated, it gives CASSWGLQETQYF.

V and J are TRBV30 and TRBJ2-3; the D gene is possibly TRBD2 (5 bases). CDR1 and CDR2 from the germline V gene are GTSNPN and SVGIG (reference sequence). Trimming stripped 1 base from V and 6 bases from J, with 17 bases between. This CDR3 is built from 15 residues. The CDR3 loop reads CAWSDARLRGDTQYF. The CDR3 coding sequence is TGTGCCTGGAGTGATGCCCGATTAAGAGGGGATACGCAGTATTTT. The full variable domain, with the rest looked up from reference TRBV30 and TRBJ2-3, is SQTIHQWPATLVQPVGSPLSLECTVEGTSNPNLYWYRQAAGRGLQLLFYSVGIGQISSEVPQNLSASRPQDRQFILSSKKLLLSDSGFYLCAWSDARLRGDTQYFGPGTRLTVL.

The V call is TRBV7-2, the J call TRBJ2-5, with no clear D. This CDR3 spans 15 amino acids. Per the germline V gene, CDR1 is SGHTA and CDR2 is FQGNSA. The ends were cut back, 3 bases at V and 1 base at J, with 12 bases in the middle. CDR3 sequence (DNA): TGTGCCAGCAGCTTTCAAAGCCCTCCCCAAGAGACCCAGTACTTC. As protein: CASSFQSPPQETQYF.

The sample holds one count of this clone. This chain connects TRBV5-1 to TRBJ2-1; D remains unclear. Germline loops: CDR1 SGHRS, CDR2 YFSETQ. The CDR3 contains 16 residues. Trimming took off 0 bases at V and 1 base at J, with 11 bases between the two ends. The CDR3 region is CASSLEGQQSYNEQFF. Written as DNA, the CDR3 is TGCGCCAGCAGCTTGGAGGGCCAGCAATCCTACAATGAGCAGTTCTTC.

DNA of the CDR3: TGTGCCAGCAGCCCGACATCTGACAGGGGGCTTCCCTCCTACAATGAGCAGTTCTTC. Its translation is CASSPTSDRGLPSYNEQFF. The rearrangement links TRBV11-3 to TRBJ2-1; 10 bases agree with TRBD1. This CDR3 has 19 residues. Germline loops: CDR1 SGHNT, CDR2 YENEEA. The junction had 13 bases not matched to a gene; V was cut back by 5 bases and J by 0 bases. The full variable domain, in which reference TRBV11-3 and TRBJ2-1 provide the parts outside the CDR3, is EAGVVQSPRYKIIEKKQPVAFWCNPISGHNTLYWYLQNLGQGPELLIRYENEEAVDDSQLPKDRFSAERLKGVDSTLKIQPAELGDSAVYLCASSPTSDRGLPSYNEQFFGPGTRLTVL.

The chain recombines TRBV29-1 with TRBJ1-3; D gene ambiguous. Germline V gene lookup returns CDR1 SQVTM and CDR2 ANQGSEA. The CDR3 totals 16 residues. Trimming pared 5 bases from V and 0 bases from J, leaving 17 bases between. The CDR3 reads CSVRAGALPSGNTIYF. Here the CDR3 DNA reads TGCAGCGTTCGGGCAGGTGCTTTACCCTCTGGAAACACCATATATTTT. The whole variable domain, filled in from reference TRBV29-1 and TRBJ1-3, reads SAVISQKPSRDICQRGTSLTIQCQVDSQVTMMFWYRQQPGQSLTLIATANQGSEATYESGFVIDKFPISRPNLTFSTLTVSNMSPEDSSIYLCSVRAGALPSGNTIYFGEGSWLTVV.

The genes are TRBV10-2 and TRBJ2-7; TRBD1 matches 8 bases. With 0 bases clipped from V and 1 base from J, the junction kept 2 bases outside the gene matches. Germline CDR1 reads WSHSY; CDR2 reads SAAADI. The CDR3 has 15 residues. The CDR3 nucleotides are TGCGCCAGCAGTGAGTCACGGACAGGGTCCTACGAGCAGTACTTC. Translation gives CASSESRTGSYEQYF.

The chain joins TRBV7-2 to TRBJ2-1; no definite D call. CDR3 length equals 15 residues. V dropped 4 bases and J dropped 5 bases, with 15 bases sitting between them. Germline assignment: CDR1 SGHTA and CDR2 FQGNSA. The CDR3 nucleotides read TGTGCCAGCAGCTCATTCGAGGCCCGCCACAATGAGCAGTTCTTC. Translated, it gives CASSSFEARHNEQFF.

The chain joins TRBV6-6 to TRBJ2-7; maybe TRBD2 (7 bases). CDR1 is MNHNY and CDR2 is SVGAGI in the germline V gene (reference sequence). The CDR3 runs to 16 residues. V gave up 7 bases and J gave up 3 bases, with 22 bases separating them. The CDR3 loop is CASTQNRGAGVYEQYF. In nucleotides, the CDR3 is TGTGCCAGCACTCAGAACCGGGGGGCTGGAGTCTACGAGCAGTACTTC.

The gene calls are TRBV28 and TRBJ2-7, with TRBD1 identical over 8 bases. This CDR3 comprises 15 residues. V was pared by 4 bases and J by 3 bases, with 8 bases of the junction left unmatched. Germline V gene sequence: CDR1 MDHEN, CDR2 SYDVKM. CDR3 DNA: TGTGCCAGCAGTTCTCACAGGGGGAATTACTACGAGCAGTACTTC. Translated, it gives CASSSHRGNYYEQYF.

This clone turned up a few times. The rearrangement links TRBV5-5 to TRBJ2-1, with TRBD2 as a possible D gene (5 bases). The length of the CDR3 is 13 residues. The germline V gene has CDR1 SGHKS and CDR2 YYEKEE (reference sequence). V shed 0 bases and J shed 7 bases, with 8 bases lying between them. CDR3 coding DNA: TGTGCCAGCAGCTTGGAGCCGGGGAATGAGCAGTTCTTC. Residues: CASSLEPGNEQFF.

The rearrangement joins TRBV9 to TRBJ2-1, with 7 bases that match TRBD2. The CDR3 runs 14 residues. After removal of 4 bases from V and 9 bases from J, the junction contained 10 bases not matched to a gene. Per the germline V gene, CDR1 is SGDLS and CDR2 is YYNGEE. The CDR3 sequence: CASSPRVGEGEQFF. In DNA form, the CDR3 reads TGTGCCAGCAGCCCCCGAGTAGGGGAGGGTGAGCAGTTCTTC.

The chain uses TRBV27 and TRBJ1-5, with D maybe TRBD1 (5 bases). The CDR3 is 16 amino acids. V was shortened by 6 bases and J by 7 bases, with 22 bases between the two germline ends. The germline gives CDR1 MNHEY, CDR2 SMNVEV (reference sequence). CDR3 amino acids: CASSPGSGGVGQPQHF. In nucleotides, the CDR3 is TGTGCCAGCAGCCCCGGGTCTGGGGGGGTTGGACAGCCCCAGCATTTT.

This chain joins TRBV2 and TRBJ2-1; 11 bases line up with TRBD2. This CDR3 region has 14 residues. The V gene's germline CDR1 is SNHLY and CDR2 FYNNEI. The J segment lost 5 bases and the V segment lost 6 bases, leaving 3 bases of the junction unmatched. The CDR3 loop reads CASRTLAGDNEQFF. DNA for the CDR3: TGTGCCAGCAGGACACTAGCGGGGGACAATGAGCAGTTCTTC. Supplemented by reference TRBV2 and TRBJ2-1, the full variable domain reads EPEVTQTPSHQVTQMGQEVILRCVPISNHLYFYWYRQILGQKVEFLVSFYNNEISEKSEIFDDQFSVERPDGSNFTLKIRSTKLEDSAMYFCASRTLAGDNEQFFGPGTRLTVL.

The CDR3 coding sequence is TGTGCCACCAGTGACAACCGGGACCCCAAGTTGTACTTC. Translation gives CATSDNRDPKLYF. The rearrangement uses TRBV24-1 and TRBJ2-7; either TRBD1 or TRBD2 may supply D (5 bases each). V shed 4 bases and J shed 12 bases, with 18 bases lying between them. The CDR3 length is 13 residues. Per the germline V gene, CDR1 is KGHDR and CDR2 is SFDVKD.

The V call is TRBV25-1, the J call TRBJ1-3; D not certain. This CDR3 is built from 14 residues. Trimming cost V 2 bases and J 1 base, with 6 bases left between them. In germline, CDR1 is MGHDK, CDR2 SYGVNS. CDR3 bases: TGTGCCAGCAGTGAAAGGTTATCTGGAAACACCATATATTTT. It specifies CASSERLSGNTIYF. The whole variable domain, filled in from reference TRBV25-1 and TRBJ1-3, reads EADIYQTPRYLVIGTGKKITLECSQTMGHDKMYWYQQDPGMELHLIHYSYGVNSTEKGDLSSESTVSRIRTEHFPLTLESARPSHTSQYLCASSERLSGNTIYFGEGSWLTVV.

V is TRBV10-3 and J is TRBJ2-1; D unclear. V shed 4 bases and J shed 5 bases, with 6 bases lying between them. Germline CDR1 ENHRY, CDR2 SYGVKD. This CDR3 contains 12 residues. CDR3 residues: CAISVNDNEQFF. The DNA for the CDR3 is TGTGCCATCAGTGTGAATGACAATGAGCAGTTCTTC.

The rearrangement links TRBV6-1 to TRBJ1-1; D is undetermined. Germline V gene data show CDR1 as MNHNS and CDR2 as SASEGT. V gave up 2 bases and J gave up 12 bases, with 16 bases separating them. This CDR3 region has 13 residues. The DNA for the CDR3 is TGTGCCAGCAGTGAATACCCGGTAAGGATGACTTTCTTT. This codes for CASSEYPVRMTFF.

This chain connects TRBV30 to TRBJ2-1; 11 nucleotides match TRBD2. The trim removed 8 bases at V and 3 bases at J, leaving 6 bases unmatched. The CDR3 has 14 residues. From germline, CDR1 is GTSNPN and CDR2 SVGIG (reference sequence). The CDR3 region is CARATSGIYNEQFF. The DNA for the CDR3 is TGTGCCCGAGCGACTAGCGGGATCTACAATGAGCAGTTCTTC. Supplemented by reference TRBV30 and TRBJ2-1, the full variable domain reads SQTIHQWPATLVQPVGSPLSLECTVEGTSNPNLYWYRQAAGRGLQLLFYSVGIGQISSEVPQNLSASRPQDRQFILSSKKLLLSDSGFYLCARATSGIYNEQFFGPGTRLTVL.

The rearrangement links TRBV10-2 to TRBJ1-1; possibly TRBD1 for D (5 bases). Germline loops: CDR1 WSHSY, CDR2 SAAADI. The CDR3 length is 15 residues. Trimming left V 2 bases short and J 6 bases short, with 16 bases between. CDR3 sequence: CASSEDAQGEAEAFF. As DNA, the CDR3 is TGCGCCAGCAGTGAGGATGCGCAGGGAGAGGCTGAAGCTTTCTTT.